The 18 T cell receptor beta chains given below trace back to one sample, sequenced in a study of cytomegalovirus exposure and HLA in healthy donors (dated by TCRdb to 2016 to 2017). Library preparation used the immunoSEQ multiplex PCR assay. For the multiplex PCR, a mixture combining 60 forward primers for TCR Vbeta segments and 13 reverse primers for TCR Jbeta segments was used. Here the immuneACCESS table is served through TCRdb, limited to in-frame sequences with V and J called. Missing clones are a known gap in these copies; in checked studies unresolved V genes cover under half, and the rest lacks a known reason. The sample data list approximately 140,000 clones, and around 80% of these were observed just once. The ten largest account for about 4.7% of the sample. Material for sequencing was PBMCs. The source of these receptors is a male donor in good health and CMV-seronegative.

The J gene is TRBJ2-5, the V gene TRBV14; D is perhaps TRBD2 (5 bases). Trimming pared 4 bases from V and 5 bases from J, leaving 17 bases between. Germline V CDR1 and CDR2: SGHDN, FVKESK. CDR3 size: 15 residues. CDR3 nucleotide sequence: TGTGCCAGCAGCCCCGGCTTGGGGAGTCAGGAGACCCAGTACTTC. This encodes CASSPGLGSQETQYF.

This sequence joins TRBV25-1 and TRBJ2-3; 9 positions agree with TRBD1. J gave up 4 bases and V 6 bases, and 11 bases lay outside the gene matches. The CDR3 loop spans 16 amino acids. The germline V gene encodes CDR1 MGHDK and CDR2 SYGVNS. The CDR3 spells CASSNPGTGHPDTQYF. In DNA form, the CDR3 reads TGTGCCAGCAGCAACCCCGGGACAGGGCATCCAGATACGCAGTATTTT. The variable domain in full, completed from reference TRBV25-1 and TRBJ2-3, reads EADIYQTPRYLVIGTGKKITLECSQTMGHDKMYWYQQDPGMELHLIHYSYGVNSTEKGDLSSESTVSRIRTEHFPLTLESARPSHTSQYLCASSNPGTGHPDTQYFGPGTRLTVL.

V is TRBV27 and J is TRBJ1-1, with 9 positions matching TRBD1. Losses at the gene ends were 6 bases for V and 3 bases for J; bases not matched to a gene: 11. Germline-derived CDR1 and CDR2 are MNHEY and SMNVEV (reference sequence). This CDR3 is 16 amino acids long. The CDR3 sequence is CASSVVTGGGYTEAFF. Here the CDR3 DNA reads TGTGCCAGCAGCGTTGTCACAGGGGGCGGGTACACTGAAGCTTTCTTT.

The chain combines TRBV2 with TRBJ1-3, with D hard to call. V gave up 2 bases and J gave up 2 bases, with 7 bases separating them. In germline, CDR1 is SNHLY, CDR2 FYNNEI. The CDR3 totals 14 residues. CDR3 nucleotides: TGTGCCAGCAGTGAACCGAGGGCTGGAAACACCATATATTTT. It is translated as CASSEPRAGNTIYF. Supplemented by reference TRBV2 and TRBJ1-3, the full variable domain reads EPEVTQTPSHQVTQMGQEVILRCVPISNHLYFYWYRQILGQKVEFLVSFYNNEISEKSEIFDDQFSVERPDGSNFTLKIRSTKLEDSAMYFCASSEPRAGNTIYFGEGSWLTVV.

The CDR3 protein is CASSPRDSHYQPQHF. The CDR3 DNA follows: TGTGCCAGCAGCCCGAGGGACAGCCATTATCAGCCCCAGCATTTT. V is TRBV5-8 and J is TRBJ1-5; TRBD1 aligns across 7 bases. V shed 4 bases and J 5 bases; nucleotides not matched to a gene: 9. The CDR3 spans 15 residues. In germline, CDR1 is SGHTS, CDR2 YDEGEE.

The CDR3 coding sequence is TGTGCCAGCAGCCCCACTAGCGGAGCTCAAGAGACCCAGTACTTC. It encodes CASSPTSGAQETQYF. This chain joins TRBV7-2 and TRBJ2-5, with 8 positions matching TRBD2. Trimming cost V 5 bases and J 2 bases; bases outside gene matches: 7. Germline V gene lookup returns CDR1 SGHTA and CDR2 FQGNSA. The CDR3 has 15 residues.

J is TRBJ1-2 and V is TRBV4-1; D ambiguous. V was trimmed by 5 bases and J by 7 bases, leaving 14 bases between them. Germline V CDR1 and CDR2: MGHRA, YSYEKL. CDR3 length equals 13 residues. The CDR3 is CASSLLPGGGYTF. CDR3 nucleotides: TGCGCCAGCAGCTTACTTCCTGGTGGTGGCTACACCTTC.

The V gene is TRBV2, the J gene TRBJ2-2, with D perhaps TRBD2 (5 bases). V lost 7 bases, J lost 6 bases, and 12 bases lay in between. The CDR3 contains 13 residues. The germline V gene encodes CDR1 SNHLY and CDR2 FYNNEI. DNA for the CDR3: TGTGCCAGCAAAGCGGTCGCGGCCGGGGAGCTGTTTTTT. Encoded protein: CASKAVAAGELFF.

This clone was recorded a few times. The V and J genes are TRBV5-1 and TRBJ2-6; TRBD2 aligns across 13 bases. This CDR3 has 17 amino acids. The germline gives CDR1 SGHRS, CDR2 YFSETQ. The V gene end was trimmed by 4 bases and the J gene end by 1 base; junction bases not matched to a gene: 2. The CDR3 spells CASSRLAGGSGANVLTF. The CDR3 DNA sequence: TGCGCCAGCAGCCGACTAGCGGGGGGTTCTGGGGCCAACGTCCTGACTTTC. The full variable domain, completed using reference TRBV5-1 and TRBJ2-6, is KAGVTQTPRYLIKTRGQQVTLSCSPISGHRSVSWYQQTPGQGLQFLFEYFSETQRNKGNFPGRFSGRQFSNSRSEMNVSTLELGDSALYLCASSRLAGGSGANVLTFGAGSRLTVL.

V is TRBV9 and J is TRBJ2-1, with 9 bases lining up with TRBD2. V lost 1 base and J lost 5; bases outside the gene matches: 1. The V gene's germline CDR1 is SGDLS and CDR2 YYNGEE. The CDR3 totals 14 residues. CDR3 nucleotides: TGTGCCAGCAGCGTACGCGGGGGGGACAATGAGCAGTTCTTC. This translates into CASSVRGGDNEQFF.

Of note for this clone: As the CDR3 is not closed by the conserved phenylalanine or tryptophan, this likely results from a read error. The chain joins TRBV29-1 to TRBJ1-1; 12 bases match TRBD1. The CDR3 runs 13 residues. CDR1 is SQVTM, CDR2 ANQGSEA, per germline. V was clipped by 4 bases and J by 5 bases; unmatched bases: 2. CDR3 sequence (DNA): TGCAGCGTTGTGGGACAGGGGGCAACTGAAGCTTTCCTT. The encoded protein is CSVVGQGATEAFL.

The chain uses TRBV7-9 and TRBJ1-3, with D uncertain. The CDR3 loop spans 17 amino acids. Germline V gene data show CDR1 as SEHNR and CDR2 as FQNEAQ (reference sequence). The V gene lost 5 bases and the J gene lost 0 bases, with 17 bases spanning the gap. The chain's CDR3 is CASSPSGPAVSGNTIYF. CDR3 coding DNA: TGTGCCAGCAGCCCGAGCGGGCCCGCTGTCTCTGGAAACACCATATATTTT.

This rearrangement joins TRBV7-2 to TRBJ1-2; D remains ambiguous. This CDR3 contains 13 residues. In germline, CDR1 is SGHTA, CDR2 FQGNSA. V shed 1 base and J shed 8 bases, with 11 bases lying between them. The CDR3 loop is CASSLGVIEGYTF. Here the CDR3 DNA reads TGTGCCAGCAGCTTAGGAGTCATTGAGGGCTACACCTTC.

The chain is built from TRBV10-3 and TRBJ2-2; TRBD1 agrees at 10 bases. The CDR3 extends over 16 amino acids. Germline loops: CDR1 ENHRY, CDR2 SYGVKD. V shed 4 bases, J shed 3 bases, and the junction held 5 bases outside the gene matches. In DNA, the CDR3 is TGTGCCATCAGTGCTGGGGACAGGGGCGACACCGGGGAGCTGTTTTTT. Its protein product is CAISAGDRGDTGELFF.

The rearrangement uses TRBV27 and TRBJ2-3, with D tentatively TRBD2 (5 bases). The CDR3 is 14 residues long. Trimming shortened V by 7 bases and J by 6 bases, and 17 bases separated the two germline ends. Germline V lookup: CDR1 MNHEY, CDR2 SMNVEV (reference sequence). The CDR3 is CASTHRTPDDTQYF. The CDR3 coding sequence is TGTGCCAGCACCCATCGGACTCCCGATGATACGCAGTATTTT.

In regard to this clone: The identical CDR3 is also encoded by other nucleotide sequences in the sample. The chain employs TRBV5-6 and TRBJ1-1; 7 bases map to TRBD1. Germline V gene sequence: CDR1 SGHDT, CDR2 YYEEEE. Unmatched junction bases numbered 4, after V lost 0 bases and J lost 11 bases. This CDR3 is built from 12 residues. CDR3 sequence reads: CASSLAGRGAFF. The CDR3 region has the DNA TGTGCCAGCAGCTTGGCAGGCAGGGGGGCTTTCTTT.

This rearrangement joins TRBV5-5 to TRBJ1-5, with D perhaps matching TRBD1 (5 bases). V dropped 4 bases and J dropped 2 bases, with 16 bases sitting between them. Germline V CDR1 and CDR2: SGHKS, YYEKEE (reference sequence). There are 16 residues in the CDR3. DNA for the CDR3: TGTGCCAGCAGCGTAGGCGATGGAGGGGGCAATCAGCCCCAGCATTTT. Translating gives CASSVGDGGGNQPQHF.

This clone was seen a few times. The chain couples TRBV11-2 to TRBJ1-2; TRBD1 is a possible D gene (5 bases). V shed 5 bases and J shed 8 bases, with 18 bases lying between them. From germline, CDR1 is SGHAT and CDR2 FQNNGV. This CDR3 is 14 amino acids long. CDR3 amino acids: CASSPRIGGAGYTF. The CDR3 coding sequence is TGTGCCAGCAGCCCTCGGATCGGGGGAGCCGGCTACACCTTC.